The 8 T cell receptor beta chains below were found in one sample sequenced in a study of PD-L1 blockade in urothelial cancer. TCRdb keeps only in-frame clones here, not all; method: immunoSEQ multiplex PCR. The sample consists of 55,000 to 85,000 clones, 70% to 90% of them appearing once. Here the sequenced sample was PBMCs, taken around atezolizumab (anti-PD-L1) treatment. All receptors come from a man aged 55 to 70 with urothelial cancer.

The DNA for the CDR3 is TGTGCCAGCAGTTCCCCCCGAGGGGGGCGGGAGGTCGCTCAGAGCTCCTACAATGAGCAGTTCTTC. Residues: CASSSPRGGREVAQSSYNEQFF. The chain carries TRBV27 and TRBJ2-1, with 8 bases that match TRBD2. The CDR3 consists of 22 residues. Germline loops: CDR1 MNHEY, CDR2 SMNVEV (reference sequence). Trimming removed 4 bases from V and 0 bases from J; junction bases left unmatched: 23.

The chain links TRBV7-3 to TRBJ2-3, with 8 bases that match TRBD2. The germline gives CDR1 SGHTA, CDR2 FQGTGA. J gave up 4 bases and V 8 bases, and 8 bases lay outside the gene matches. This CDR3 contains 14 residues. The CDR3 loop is CASLAAGGSDTQYF. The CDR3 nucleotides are TGTGCCAGCTTAGCTGCGGGGGGATCAGATACGCAGTATTTT.

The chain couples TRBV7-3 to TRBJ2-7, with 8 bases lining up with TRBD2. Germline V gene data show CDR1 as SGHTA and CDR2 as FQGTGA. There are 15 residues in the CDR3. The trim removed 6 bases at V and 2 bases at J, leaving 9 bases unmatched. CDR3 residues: CASSPTGTRAYEQYF. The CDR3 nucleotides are TGTGCCAGCAGTCCTACCGGGACTAGGGCCTACGAGCAGTACTTC.

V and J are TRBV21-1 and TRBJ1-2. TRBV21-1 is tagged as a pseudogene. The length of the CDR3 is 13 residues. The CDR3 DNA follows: TGTGCCAGGTCGGGGGGAGGAGCCTATGGCTACACCTTC. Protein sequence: CARSGGGAYGYTF.

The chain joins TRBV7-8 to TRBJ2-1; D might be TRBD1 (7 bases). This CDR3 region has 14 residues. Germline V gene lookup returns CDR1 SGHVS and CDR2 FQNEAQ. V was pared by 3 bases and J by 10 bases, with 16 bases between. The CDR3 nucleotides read TGTGCCAGCAGCTTCTCAGGGGGGCTATACGAGCAGTTCTTC. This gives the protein CASSFSGGLYEQFF.

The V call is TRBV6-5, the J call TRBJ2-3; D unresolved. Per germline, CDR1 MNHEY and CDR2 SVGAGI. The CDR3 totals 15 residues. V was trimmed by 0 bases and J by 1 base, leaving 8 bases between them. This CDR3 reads CASSYSGTRTDTQYF. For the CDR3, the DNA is TGTGCCAGCAGTTACTCGGGCACCCGCACAGATACGCAGTATTTT.

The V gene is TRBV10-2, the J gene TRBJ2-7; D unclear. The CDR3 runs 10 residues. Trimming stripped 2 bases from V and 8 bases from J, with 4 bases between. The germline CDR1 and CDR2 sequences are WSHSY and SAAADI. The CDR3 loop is CASSEVKQYF. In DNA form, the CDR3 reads TGCGCCAGCAGTGAGGTCAAGCAGTACTTC.

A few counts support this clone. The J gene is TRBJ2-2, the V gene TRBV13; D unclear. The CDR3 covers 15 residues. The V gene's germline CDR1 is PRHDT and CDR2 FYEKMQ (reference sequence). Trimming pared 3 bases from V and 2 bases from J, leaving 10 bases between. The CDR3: CASSFASKNTGELFF. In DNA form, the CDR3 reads TGTGCCAGCAGCTTTGCGTCAAAAAACACCGGGGAGCTGTTTTTT.